The source of this TCR beta chain is a study of T cells in women clearing cervical HPV infection. Study at large: Cases: HPV16-related CIN3 or worse on histology, a couple of invasive cancers.

On this clone itself: Its antigen is unknown. The observed sequence ends 3 residues before the CDR3 terminus, with the missing tail filled in from the germline J gene.

Study-level points and caveats: Cases carried less TRBV6-7 than controls: 0.11% versus 0.16%.

Sequenced by immunoSEQ multiplex PCR; TCRdb stores in-frame clones only, minus some. This specimen shows about 33,000 clones; the ten leading clones hold 7.8%. The J segment lost 0 bases and the V segment lost 6 bases, leaving 6 bases of the junction unmatched. The germline V gene has CDR1 LNHDA and CDR2 SQIVND (reference sequence). The CDR3 contains 15 residues. Sequencing was performed on blood buffy coat. This chain connects TRBV19 to TRBJ2-7; 9 bases agree with TRBD1. The sequence was collected from a woman between 18 and 75 years old with a cervical HPV16 infection that either progressed to CIN3+ or cleared (not recorded which). Incomplete CDR3 DNA: TGTGCCAGTAGAGACAGGGGGATGAGCTCCTACGAG. This codes for CASRDRGMSSYE. The entire CDR3 protein is CASRDRGMSSYEQYF. The full variable domain, in which reference TRBV19 and TRBJ2-7 provide the parts outside the CDR3, is DGGITQSPKYLFRKEGQNVTLSCEQNLNHDAMYWYRQDPGQGLRLIYYSQIVNDFQKGDIAEGYSVSREKKESFPLTVTSAQKNPTAFYLCASRDRGMSSYEQYFGPGTRLTVT.